These 26 T cell receptor beta chains were sequenced from one sample in a study of blood T cell repertoires in COVID-19. Sequencing used immunoSEQ multiplex PCR; TCRdb keeps in-frame clones, though not all of them. The sample holds about 370,000 clones; over 75% are singletons and the top ten take under 11%. Material: peripheral blood. These receptor sequences come from a woman aged 25-40 years with COVID-19, enrolled during active disease.

This sequence joins TRBV6-4 and TRBJ2-3, with 11 bases fitting TRBD2. This CDR3 is 15 amino acids long. Germline values: CDR1 MRHNA, CDR2 SNTAGT. After removal of 6 bases from V and 4 bases from J, the junction contained 6 bases not matched to a gene. In nucleotides, the CDR3 is TGTGCCAGCAGCAAAGAACTAGCGGGAGCAGATACGCAGTATTTT. Its translation is CASSKELAGADTQYF.

The DNA for the CDR3 is TGTGCCAGCAGTTTATCCCGGGTTCTTGACTATGGCTACACCTTC. It is translated as CASSLSRVLDYGYTF. The chain couples TRBV27 to TRBJ1-2; D ambiguous. V lost 0 bases and J 3 bases, leaving 11 bases between the germline ends. The V gene's germline CDR1 is MNHEY and CDR2 SMNVEV (reference sequence). This CDR3 is built from 15 residues.

This clone was observed once. The CDR3 spells CASSQGLGTYEQYF. The CDR3 DNA reads as TGTGCCAGCAGCCAAGGGCTCGGGACCTACGAGCAGTACTTC. J is TRBJ2-7 and V is TRBV3-1 (or the pseudogene TRBV3-2); a weak D match, TRBD2 (5 bases). Germline loops: CDR1 LGHDT, CDR2 YNNKEL (reference sequence). The CDR3 has 14 amino acids. The V end lost 1 base, the J end lost 2 bases, and 9 bases lay between the germline ends.

V is TRBV2 and J is TRBJ2-7; possible D gene TRBD2, 5 bases. The CDR3 runs to 15 residues. CDR1 is SNHLY, CDR2 FYNNEI, per germline. The V end was cut by 2 bases, the J end by 0 bases, with 11 bases between. The CDR3 nucleotides read TGTGCCAGCAGTGAACGCAGTCGGGGCTCCTACGAGCAGTACTTC. Protein sequence: CASSERSRGSYEQYF.

The chain uses TRBV6-5 and TRBJ1-2; 9 bases fit TRBD1. Germline V gene lookup returns CDR1 MNHEY and CDR2 SVGAGI. J lost 0 bases, V lost 5 bases, and 1 base had no gene match. This CDR3 has 14 amino acids. The CDR3 spells CASSRQGANYGYTF. In nucleotides, the CDR3 is TGTGCCAGCAGTCGACAGGGGGCTAACTATGGCTACACCTTC.

The V call is TRBV27, the J call TRBJ1-2, with 11 bases that match TRBD1. CDR1 and CDR2 from the germline V gene are MNHEY and SMNVEV (reference sequence). With V trimmed by 5 bases and J by 3 bases, 11 bases remained unmatched. This CDR3 spans 17 amino acids. This CDR3 reads CASSPSGQGVKDYGYTF. The CDR3 DNA follows: TGTGCCAGCAGTCCGTCGGGACAGGGGGTTAAGGACTATGGCTACACCTTC.

A note on this clone: Other DNA sequences within the sample encode an identical CDR3. V is TRBV7-9 and J is TRBJ1-4; 7 nucleotides agree with TRBD1. Germline V gene data show CDR1 as SEHNR and CDR2 as FQNEAQ (reference sequence). The CDR3 totals 15 residues. Trimming cost V 3 bases and J 2 bases; bases outside gene matches: 3. The CDR3 spells CASSLGGQTNEKLFF. In DNA, the CDR3 is TGTGCCAGCAGCTTGGGGGGACAGACTAATGAAAAACTGTTTTTT.

The chain combines TRBV11-2 with TRBJ2-1; D ambiguous. Germline CDR1 SGHAT, CDR2 FQNNGV. The ends were cut back, 1 base at V and 8 bases at J, with 6 bases in the middle. The CDR3 covers 12 residues. The CDR3 region is CASSLAPDEQFF. In nucleotides, the CDR3 is TGTGCCAGCAGCTTAGCCCCGGATGAGCAGTTCTTC.

The rearrangement joins TRBV6-5 to TRBJ2-7; possibly TRBD1 for D (6 bases). This CDR3 comprises 15 residues. The germline V gene encodes CDR1 MNHEY and CDR2 SVGAGI. The V end lost 4 bases, the J end lost 0 bases, and 13 bases lay between the germline ends. The CDR3 nucleotides are TGTGCCAGCAGTTCTCAGGGGTATAGCTCCTACGAGCAGTACTTC. It is translated as CASSSQGYSSYEQYF.

The rearrangement joins TRBV7-9 to TRBJ2-3; a weak D match, TRBD1 (6 bases). The CDR3 loop spans 16 amino acids. Trimming took 4 bases from V and 4 from J, leaving 18 bases between them. The germline V gene encodes CDR1 SEHNR and CDR2 FQNEAQ (reference sequence). The CDR3 nucleotides read TGTGCCAGCAGCTCGAACGAGCCAGGGGACGCAGATACGCAGTATTTT. This translates into CASSSNEPGDADTQYF.

The chain couples TRBV4-2 to TRBJ2-1; 7 nucleotides match TRBD2. Trimming took 1 base from V and 4 from J; bases not matched to a gene: 4. The CDR3 has 15 residues. Germline V gene lookup returns CDR1 LGHNA and CDR2 YNFKEQ. CDR3 region: CASSQALAEYNEQFF. CDR3 coding DNA: TGTGCCAGCAGCCAAGCCCTAGCGGAATACAATGAGCAGTTCTTC.

The CDR3 region is CASSVTGGIGYTF. The DNA of the CDR3 is TGTGCCAGCTCGGTCACAGGGGGAATCGGCTACACCTTC. The V and J genes are TRBV18 and TRBJ1-2; 8 positions agree with TRBD1. With 6 bases clipped from V and 8 bases from J, the junction kept 8 bases outside the gene matches. The CDR3 loop spans 13 amino acids. CDR1 and CDR2 from the germline V gene are KGHSH and LQKENI.

The chain combines TRBV5-1 with TRBJ2-2, with TRBD1 as a possible D gene (6 bases). Germline V CDR1 and CDR2: SGHRS, YFSETQ. Trimming stripped 6 bases from V and 7 bases from J, with 10 bases between. The CDR3 has 12 residues. CDR3 in amino acids: CASTGGHGELFF. CDR3 bases: TGCGCCAGCACTGGGGGCCACGGGGAGCTGTTTTTT.

The chain recombines TRBV9 with TRBJ2-1; the match to TRBD2 covers 11 bases. This CDR3 comprises 15 residues. Germline V gene lookup returns CDR1 SGDLS and CDR2 YYNGEE. Trimming at V came to 6 bases and at J to 10 bases, leaving 12 bases not matched to a gene. The CDR3 bases are TGTGCCAGCAACATAGCGGGAGGGCCCTCAGAAGAGCAGTTCTTC. Translated, it gives CASNIAGGPSEEQFF.

V is TRBV6-5 and J is TRBJ2-1; weak D call: TRBD1 (6 bases). The V gene's germline CDR1 is MNHEY and CDR2 SVGAGI. Trimming pared 10 bases from V and 5 bases from J, leaving 15 bases between. The CDR3 runs to 13 residues. The CDR3 loop is CATTRTVNNEQFF. The CDR3 DNA reads as TGTGCCACCACCCGGACAGTAAACAATGAGCAGTTCTTC.

With respect to this clone: Different DNA sequences within this sample yield the same CDR3. The V and J genes are TRBV5-1 and TRBJ1-5; TRBD1 might be the D (5 bases). Germline V gives CDR1 SGHRS, CDR2 YFSETQ. The length of the CDR3 is 15 residues. V lost 4 bases and J lost 0, with 11 bases in between. The CDR3 loop is CASSLNGGSNQPQHF. CDR3 nucleotides: TGCGCCAGCAGCCTCAACGGGGGTAGCAATCAGCCCCAGCATTTT.

This rearrangement joins TRBV27 to TRBJ2-1; no definite D call. Deletions cut 6 bases from V and 7 bases from J, with 13 bases between. CDR3 length: 13 amino acids. Germline V lookup: CDR1 MNHEY, CDR2 SMNVEV (reference sequence). CDR3 region: CASRLPPGNEQFF. CDR3 in DNA: TGTGCCAGCAGACTACCCCCGGGTAATGAGCAGTTCTTC.

This chain uses TRBV7-2 with TRBJ1-2, with D perhaps TRBD1 (5 bases). This CDR3 is 14 amino acids long. V shed 6 bases and J shed 4 bases, with 15 bases lying between them. Germline CDR1 reads SGHTA; CDR2 reads FQGNSA. The CDR3 loop reads CASRGQGSGYGYTF. CDR3 nucleotides: TGTGCCAGCAGGGGGCAGGGATCGGGCTATGGCTACACCTTC.

The J gene is TRBJ2-7, the V gene TRBV7-3; 16 nucleotides align to TRBD2. Trimming took 5 bases from V and 9 from J; bases not matched to a gene: 7. Per the germline V gene, CDR1 is SGHTA and CDR2 is FQGTGA. The CDR3 sequence is 15 residues long. This CDR3 is CASSPSGLAGGVQYF. DNA for the CDR3: TGTGCCAGCAGCCCCTCGGGACTAGCGGGAGGGGTGCAGTACTTC.

This clone has just a few counts. The chain joins TRBV11-2 to TRBJ1-1; the D is unclear. Germline values: CDR1 SGHAT, CDR2 FQNNGV. Trimming took 1 base from V and 4 from J, leaving 7 bases between them. The CDR3 consists of 13 residues. The CDR3 loop reads CASSLAGRTEAFF. Here the CDR3 DNA reads TGTGCCAGCAGCTTAGCAGGCCGCACTGAAGCTTTCTTT.

Note on this clone: One junction end disagrees with the germline gene, perhaps due to a read error. V and J are TRBV7-7 and TRBJ2-1; TRBD1 aligns across 8 bases. The germline V gene has CDR1 SSHAT and CDR2 FNYEAQ (reference sequence). The CDR3 totals 15 residues. The CDR3 protein is CASSPRQGARNEQFF. Written as DNA, the CDR3 is TGTGCTAGCAGCCCTCGCCAGGGGGCGAGAAATGAGCAGTTCTTC. Complete variable domain (other parts from reference TRBV7-7 and TRBJ2-1): GAGVSQSPRYKVTKRGQDVTLRCDPISSHATLYWYQQALGQGPEFLTYFNYEAQPDKSGLPSDRFSAERPEGSISTLTIQRTEQRDSAMYRCASSPRQGARNEQFFGPGTRLTVL.

V is TRBV6-2 or TRBV6-3 and J is TRBJ2-1; 9 bases match TRBD1. CDR3 length: 14 amino acids. From germline, CDR1 is MNHEY and CDR2 SVGEGT. Trimming removed 5 bases from V and 9 bases from J; junction bases left unmatched: 8. CDR3 nucleotides: TGTGCCAGCAGTACCGGGACAGGGTCGGCTGAGCAGTTCTTC. Protein: CASSTGTGSAEQFF.

The rearrangement uses TRBV6-4 and TRBJ2-2; 8 bases agree with TRBD1. There are 14 residues in the CDR3. V gave up 6 bases and J gave up 7 bases; unmatched junction bases: 7. CDR1 is MRHNA, CDR2 SNTAGT, per germline. CDR3 nucleotides: TGTGCCAGCAGAGAGACAGGGGTCGGCGGGGAGCTGTTTTTT. Translation gives CASRETGVGGELFF.

The chain carries TRBV5-1 and TRBJ2-3; possible D gene TRBD1, 6 bases. The germline V gene encodes CDR1 SGHRS and CDR2 YFSETQ. CDR3 length: 16 residues. V dropped 1 base and J dropped 2 bases, with 14 bases sitting between them. The CDR3 DNA is TGCGCCAGCAGCTTGAAGCTGAGACAGGACACAGATACGCAGTATTTT. It yields the protein CASSLKLRQDTDTQYF.

The chain links TRBV19 to TRBJ2-5, with TRBD1 identical over 10 bases. Germline V gene sequence: CDR1 LNHDA, CDR2 SQIVND (reference sequence). The CDR3 contains 14 residues. Losses at the gene ends were 5 bases for V and 5 bases for J; bases not matched to a gene: 5. CDR3 bases: TGTGCCAGTAGTTCCGACAGGGGGCGCGAGACCCAGTACTTC. Amino acids: CASSSDRGRETQYF.

This clone has just a few counts. This sample also contains other DNA sequences that code for the same CDR3. This chain links TRBV28 with TRBJ2-3; D remains ambiguous. The germline CDR1 and CDR2 sequences are MDHEN and SYDVKM. Trimming stripped 10 bases from V and 1 base from J, with 9 bases between. This CDR3 region has 12 residues. CDR3 sequence reads: CATDSGTDTQYF. DNA of the CDR3: TGTGCCACAGACTCGGGCACAGATACGCAGTATTTT.